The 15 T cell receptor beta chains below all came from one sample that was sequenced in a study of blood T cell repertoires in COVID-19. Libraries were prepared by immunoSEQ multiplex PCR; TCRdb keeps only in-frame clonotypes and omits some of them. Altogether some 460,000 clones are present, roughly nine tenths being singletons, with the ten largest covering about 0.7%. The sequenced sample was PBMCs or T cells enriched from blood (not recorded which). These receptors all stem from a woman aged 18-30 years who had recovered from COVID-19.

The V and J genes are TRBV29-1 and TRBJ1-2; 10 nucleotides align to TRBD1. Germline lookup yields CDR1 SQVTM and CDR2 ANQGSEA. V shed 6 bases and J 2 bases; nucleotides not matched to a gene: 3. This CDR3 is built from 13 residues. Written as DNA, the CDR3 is TGCAGCGTACGACAGGGGGCCAACTATGGCTACACCTTC. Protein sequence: CSVRQGANYGYTF.

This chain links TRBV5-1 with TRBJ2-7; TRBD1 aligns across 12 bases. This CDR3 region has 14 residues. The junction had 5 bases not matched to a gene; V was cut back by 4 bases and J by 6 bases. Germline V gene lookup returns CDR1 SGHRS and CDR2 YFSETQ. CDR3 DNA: TGCGCCAGCAGCGAGGGACAGGGGGCGGGCGAGCAGTACTTC. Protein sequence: CASSEGQGAGEQYF.

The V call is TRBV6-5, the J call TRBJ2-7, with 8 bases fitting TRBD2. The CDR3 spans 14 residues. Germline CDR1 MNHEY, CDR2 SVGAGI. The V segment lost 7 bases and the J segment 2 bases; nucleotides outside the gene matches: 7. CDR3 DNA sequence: TGTGCCAGCATCCCAGCGGGGGAGGCCTACGAGCAGTACTTC. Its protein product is CASIPAGEAYEQYF.

The CDR3 nucleotides read TGTGCCAGCAGGAGAGACAGGGAATCCGGGGAGCTGTTTTTT. It is translated as CASRRDRESGELFF. The V call is TRBV6-4, the J call TRBJ2-2, with TRBD1 identical over 7 bases. This CDR3 has 14 residues. CDR1 is MRHNA, CDR2 SNTAGT, per germline. V shed 6 bases, J shed 6 bases, and the junction held 7 bases outside the gene matches.

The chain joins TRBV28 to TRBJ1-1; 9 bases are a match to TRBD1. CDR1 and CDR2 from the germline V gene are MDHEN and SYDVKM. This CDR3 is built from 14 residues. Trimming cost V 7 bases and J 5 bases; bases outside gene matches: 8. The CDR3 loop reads CASTETGGGTEAFF. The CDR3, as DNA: TGTGCCAGCACCGAGACAGGGGGAGGGACTGAAGCTTTCTTT. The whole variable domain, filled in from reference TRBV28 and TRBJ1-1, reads DVKVTQSSRYLVKRTGEKVFLECVQDMDHENMFWYRQDPGLGLRLIYFSYDVKMKEKGDIPEGYSVSREKKERFSLILESASTNQTSMYLCASTETGGGTEAFFGQGTRLTVV.

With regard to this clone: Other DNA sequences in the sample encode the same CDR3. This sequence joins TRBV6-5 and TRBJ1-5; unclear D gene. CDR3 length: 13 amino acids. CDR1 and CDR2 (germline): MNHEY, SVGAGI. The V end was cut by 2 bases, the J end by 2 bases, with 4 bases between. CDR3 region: CASSYTGNQPQHF. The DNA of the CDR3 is TGTGCCAGCAGTTACACGGGCAATCAGCCCCAGCATTTT.

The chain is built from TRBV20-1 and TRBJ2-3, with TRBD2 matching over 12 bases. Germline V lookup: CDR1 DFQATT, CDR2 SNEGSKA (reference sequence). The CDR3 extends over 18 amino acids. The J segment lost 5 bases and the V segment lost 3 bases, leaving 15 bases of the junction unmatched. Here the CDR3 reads CSASGASGGASFLDTQYF. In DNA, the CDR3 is TGCAGTGCTAGTGGGGCTAGCGGGGGGGCCAGTTTCCTAGATACGCAGTATTTT.

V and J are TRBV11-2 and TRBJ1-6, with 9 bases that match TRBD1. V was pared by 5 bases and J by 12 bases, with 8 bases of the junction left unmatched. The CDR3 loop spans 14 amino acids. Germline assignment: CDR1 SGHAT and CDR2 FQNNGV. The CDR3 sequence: CASSAQGAAGPLHF. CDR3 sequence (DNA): TGTGCCAGCAGCGCACAGGGGGCAGCCGGACCCCTCCACTTT.

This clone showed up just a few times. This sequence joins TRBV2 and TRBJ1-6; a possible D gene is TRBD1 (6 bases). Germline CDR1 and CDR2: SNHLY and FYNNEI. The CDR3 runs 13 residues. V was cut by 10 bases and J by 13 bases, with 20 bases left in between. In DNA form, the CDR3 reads TGTGCCACGGGGTGGGACAATGAATCCCCCCTCCACTTT. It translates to CATGWDNESPLHF.

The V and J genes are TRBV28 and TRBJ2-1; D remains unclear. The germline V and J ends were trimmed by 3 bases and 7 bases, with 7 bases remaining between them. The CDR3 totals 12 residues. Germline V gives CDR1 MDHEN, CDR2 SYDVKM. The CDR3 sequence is CASSLTRNEQFF. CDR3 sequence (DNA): TGTGCCAGCAGTTTGACGAGGAATGAGCAGTTCTTC.

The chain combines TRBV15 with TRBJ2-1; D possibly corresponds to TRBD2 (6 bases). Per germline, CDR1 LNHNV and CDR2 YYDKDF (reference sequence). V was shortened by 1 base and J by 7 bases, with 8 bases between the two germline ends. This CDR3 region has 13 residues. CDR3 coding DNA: TGTGCCACCAGCAGAGTTGCGGGGAATGAGCAGTTCTTC. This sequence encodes CATSRVAGNEQFF.

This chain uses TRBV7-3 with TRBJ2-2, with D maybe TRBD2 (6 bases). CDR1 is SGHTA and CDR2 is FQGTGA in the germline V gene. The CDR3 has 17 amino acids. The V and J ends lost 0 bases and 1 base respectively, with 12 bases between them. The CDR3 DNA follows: TGTGCCAGCAGCTTAACGGGTGGAGGGGTGAACACCGGGGAGCTGTTTTTT. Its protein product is CASSLTGGGVNTGELFF.

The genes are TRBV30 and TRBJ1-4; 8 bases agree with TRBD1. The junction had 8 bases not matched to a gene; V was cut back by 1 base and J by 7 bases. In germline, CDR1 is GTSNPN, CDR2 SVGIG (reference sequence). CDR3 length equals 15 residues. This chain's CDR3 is CAWSGGITGGEKLFF. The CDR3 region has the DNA TGTGCCTGGAGTGGAGGGATAACAGGGGGTGAAAAACTGTTTTTT.

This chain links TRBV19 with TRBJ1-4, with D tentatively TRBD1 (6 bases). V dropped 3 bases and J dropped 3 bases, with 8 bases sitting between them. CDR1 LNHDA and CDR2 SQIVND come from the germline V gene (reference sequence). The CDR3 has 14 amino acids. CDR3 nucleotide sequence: TGTGCCAGTAGTATGGGGACATCTAATGAAAAACTGTTTTTT. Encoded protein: CASSMGTSNEKLFF.

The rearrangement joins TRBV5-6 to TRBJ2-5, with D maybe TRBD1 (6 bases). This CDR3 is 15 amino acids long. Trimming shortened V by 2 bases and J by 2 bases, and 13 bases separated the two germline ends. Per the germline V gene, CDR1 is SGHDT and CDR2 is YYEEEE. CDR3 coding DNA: TGTGCCAGCAGCTTCCTGACAGGACCACAAGAGACCCAGTACTTC. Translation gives CASSFLTGPQETQYF.